The rows below give T cell receptor beta chains drawn from one sample of a study of CD8+ T cells in alopecia areata. Measured with immunoSEQ multiplex PCR; TCRdb has only the in-frame clones, and not every one. The table has some 190,000 clones, less than 70% seen once. Sequenced here: CD4+ T cells sorted from blood, sampled at week 49, from a patient treated with tofacitinib. Every receptor here comes from a human donor with alopecia areata. Each CDR3 is given with its conserved first and last residue. D genes are given only for firm matches. Clone size appears in some rows only: once, few, many, or a class for an expanded clone.

>.|TRBV27|TRBJ1-6|.
TGTGCCAGCAGTCCACAGAAATCCCCCTCACCCCTCCACTTT
CASSPQKSPSPLHF
>.|TRBV25-1|TRBJ1-4|TRBD1
TGTGCCAGCAGTGAAGGGATTAACAGGGGAATTAATGAAAAACTGTTTTTT
CASSEGINRGINEKLFF
>.|TRBV7-6|TRBJ2-3|TRBD2
TGTGCCAGCAGCTTAGCGATGGGGGGGTCCTCTAGCACAGATACGCAGTATTTT
CASSLAMGGSSSTDTQYF
>once|TRBV20-1|TRBJ2-3|TRBD2
TGCAGTGCTAGAGCGGGGGGGGGCCTATATTTT
CSARAGGGLYF
>.|TRBV27|TRBJ1-6|.
TGTGCCAGCAGCTCCATGGGAGACTCACCCCTCCACTTT
CASSSMGDSPLHF
>few|TRBV10-2|TRBJ2-1|TRBD2
TGCGCCAGCAGTGCGGTACTAGCGGGGGTGTCGTACAATGAGCAGTTCTTC
CASSAVLAGVSYNEQFF
>few|TRBV19|TRBJ2-3|TRBD2
TGTGCCAGTAGTATAGATCCTCGGGGGGGTGGTAACACAGATACGCAGTATTTT
CASSIDPRGGGNTDTQYF
>few|TRBV5-1|TRBJ2-7|TRBD1
TGCGCCAGCGGACCGGGACAGGGTACGTACGAGCAGTACTTC
CASGPGQGTYEQYF
>.|TRBV30|TRBJ2-1|.
TGTGCCTGGAGTCCTCGTAGGTGGAGGGGGGATGAGCAGTTCTTC
CAWSPRRWRGDEQFF
>.|TRBV7-2|TRBJ2-5|.
TGTGCCAGCAGCCCCCGGGGCCCGACCGTAGAGACCCAGTACTTC
CASSPRGPTVETQYF
>.|TRBV27|TRBJ2-3|.
TGTGCCAGCAGTTTAATGGTAGCCACAGATACGCAGTATTTT
CASSLMVATDTQYF
>.|TRBV5-1|TRBJ1-6|TRBD1
TGCGCCAGCAGCTTGGGGAGGACAGGTGGGTCACCCCTCCACTTT
CASSLGRTGGSPLHF
>.|TRBV6-5|TRBJ2-1|.
TGTGCCAGCAGTTACAGGGAATTGTACGATGAGCAGTTCTTC
CASSYRELYDEQFF
>.|TRBV6-5|TRBJ2-5|TRBD1
TGTGCCAGCAGTTACGGTCAGGGGGTTGTTGAGACCCAGTACTTC
CASSYGQGVVETQYF
>few|TRBV6-6|TRBJ2-7|TRBD1
TGTGCCAGCAGGGGGACAGCTTCCTACGAGCAGTACTTC
CASRGTASYEQYF
>.|TRBV25-1|TRBJ1-6|.
TGTGCCAGCAGTTGGCAGGGTATCAATTCACCCCTCCACTTT
CASSWQGINSPLHF
>.|TRBV4-3|TRBJ2-1|TRBD2
TGCGCCAGCAGCCAAGGGACTAGCGGGGGTTTAAGCTCCTACAATGAGCAGTTCTTC
CASSQGTSGGLSSYNEQFF
>.|TRBV6-5|TRBJ2-6|.
TGTGCCAGCAGTCGGTTATCTGGGGCCAACGTCCTGACTTTC
CASSRLSGANVLTF
>.|TRBV7-3|TRBJ1-1|.
TGTGCCAGCAGCTTTGACTGGGGAACTGAAGCTTTCTTT
CASSFDWGTEAFF
>few|TRBV5-6|TRBJ1-6|.
TGTGCCAGCAGCACAAGCAGACTAAGGAATTCACCCCTCCACTTT
CASSTSRLRNSPLHF
>.|TRBV9|TRBJ1-1|.
TGTGCCAGCAGCGTAGCAAGCGGGGGTATGAACACTGAAGCTTTCTTT
CASSVASGGMNTEAFF
>few|TRBV30|TRBJ1-2|.
TGTGCCTGGAGAAAGTCGGGCTATGGCTACACCTTC
CAWRKSGYGYTF
>.|TRBV5-1|TRBJ1-1|TRBD1
TGCGCCAGCAGCGCCGGGACAGGGCTAGAAGCTTTCTTT
CASSAGTGLEAFF
>.|TRBV29-1|TRBJ2-3|.
TGCAGCGTTGGTGTCGGGGCCCCACCGGATACGCAGTATTTT
CSVGVGAPPDTQYF
>.|TRBV5-1|TRBJ2-2|.
TGCGCCAGCAGCTTGGAGGGACTCTACGTTCTGTTTTTT
CASSLEGLYVLFF
>once|TRBV18|TRBJ2-4|TRBD2
TGTGCCAGCTCACCGGGACTAGCGGGGGGGGAAAACATTCAGTACTTC
CASSPGLAGGENIQYF
>few|TRBV30|TRBJ1-2|.
TGTGCCTGTAATATTAAAGATGGCTACACCTTC
CACNIKDGYTF
>.|TRBV2|TRBJ2-1|TRBD2
TGTGCCAGCGCGGGGGGCAGTGAGCAGTTCTTC
CASAGGSEQFF
>.|TRBV7-8|TRBJ1-2|.
TGTGCCAGCAGCTTATTACAGGGCTATGGCTACACCTTC
CASSLLQGYGYTF
>once|TRBV29-1|TRBJ2-2|.
TGCAGCGTTGAATCTTTCGGCGGGCCGAACACCGGGGAGCTGTTTTTT
CSVESFGGPNTGELFF
>.|TRBV7-8|TRBJ2-3|.
TGTGCCAGCAGCTTGTACACCAGCACAGATACGCAGTATTTT
CASSLYTSTDTQYF
>.|TRBV18|TRBJ1-3|TRBD1
TGTGCCAGCTCACCAGCGAAGGGGGCAACTGGAAACACCATATATTTT
CASSPAKGATGNTIYF
>.|TRBV12-5|TRBJ2-5|.
TGTGCTAGTGGTCGACAGTCAAAAGAGACCCAGTACTTC
CASGRQSKETQYF
>.|TRBV30|TRBJ1-2|.
TGTGCCTGGAGTCTTAAAGCACCTAACTATGGCTACACCTTC
CAWSLKAPNYGYTF
>.|TRBV30|TRBJ2-6|.
TGTGCCTGGACCGACGGCTCTGGGGCCAACGTCCTGACTTTC
CAWTDGSGANVLTF
>few|TRBV20-1|TRBJ2-3|.
TGCAGTGCCAGTACAGATACGCAGTATTTT
CSASTDTQYF
>.|TRBV5-1|TRBJ2-7|.
TGCGCCAGCAGCTCGGGACAACCCTACGAGCAGTACTTC
CASSSGQPYEQYF